A single sample gave rise to the 17 T cell receptor beta chains below, sequenced in a study of blood T cell repertoires in COVID-19. Data came from immunoSEQ multiplex PCR; TCRdb stores just in-frame clones and leaves some out. The repertoire holds approximately 150,000 clones, with around 81% as singletons. Material for sequencing was peripheral blood. The receptors originated from a man aged 55 to 70 with active or convalescent COVID-19.

V gene TRBV5-4 combines with J gene TRBJ1-2, with 8 bases identical to TRBD1. The CDR3 covers 13 residues. J lost 4 bases, V lost 4 bases, and 3 bases had no gene match. Germline-derived CDR1 and CDR2 are SGHNT and YYREEE (reference sequence). The CDR3 loop reads CASSQTGVYGYTF. Here the CDR3 DNA reads TGTGCCAGCAGCCAGACAGGGGTCTATGGCTACACCTTC.

V usage is TRBV7-6 and J usage is TRBJ2-5, with D tentatively TRBD2 (5 bases). With 3 bases removed from V and 1 base from J, the gap between germline ends came to 9 bases. The CDR3 covers 14 residues. CDR1 is SGHVS, CDR2 FNYEAQ, per germline. The CDR3 sequence is CASSLGAVQETQYF. The CDR3 region has the DNA TGTGCCAGCAGCTTGGGAGCGGTCCAAGAGACCCAGTACTTC.

This clone was recorded at least ten times. The chain is built from TRBV28 and TRBJ1-4, with TRBD1 identical over 9 bases. CDR1 and CDR2 (germline): MDHEN, SYDVKM. The CDR3 totals 14 residues. Trimming took 7 bases from V and 8 from J; bases not matched to a gene: 8. This CDR3 is CASTPGTGREKLFF. CDR3 in DNA: TGTGCCAGCACCCCCGGGACAGGGAGGGAAAAACTGTTTTTT.

The rearrangement links TRBV3-1 (or the pseudogene TRBV3-2) to TRBJ1-4; TRBD1 matches at 8 bases. The CDR3 sequence is 14 residues long. CDR1 is LGHDT and CDR2 is YNNKEL in the germline V gene (reference sequence). V gave up 3 bases and J gave up 6 bases; unmatched junction bases: 3. DNA for the CDR3: TGTGCCAGCAGCCATGGGACAGGTCATGAAAAACTGTTTTTT. It yields the protein CASSHGTGHEKLFF.

In its sample, this clone was seen once. J is TRBJ2-6 and V is TRBV2; D perhaps matches TRBD1 (6 bases). CDR1 is SNHLY, CDR2 FYNNEI, per germline. The CDR3 spans 16 residues. The V end was cut by 7 bases, the J end by 1 base, with 14 bases between. CDR3 amino acids: CASTDRSQSGANVLTF. CDR3 DNA sequence: TGTGCCAGCACCGACAGGTCCCAATCTGGGGCCAACGTCCTGACTTTC.

The CDR3 nucleotides read TGCGCCAGCAGTGAGTGGGAGTCCTACGAGCAGTACTTC. Its translation is CASSEWESYEQYF. V is TRBV10-2 and J is TRBJ2-7; perhaps TRBD2 as D (5 bases). CDR1 and CDR2 from the germline V gene are WSHSY and SAAADI. Trimming left V 1 base short and J 1 base short, with 5 bases between. This CDR3 region has 13 residues.

This rearrangement joins TRBV5-1 to TRBJ1-3; D might be TRBD1 (6 bases). Per the germline V gene, CDR1 is SGHRS and CDR2 is YFSETQ. Between the trimmed V and J ends, which lost 4 bases and 0 bases, there was a span of 11 bases. The CDR3 sequence is 15 residues long. The CDR3 spells CASSPDRSSGNTIYF. In DNA, the CDR3 is TGCGCCAGCAGCCCTGACAGGAGCTCTGGAAACACCATATATTTT.

The chain combines TRBV2 with TRBJ1-3; weak D call: TRBD1 (6 bases). Trimming removed 0 bases at V and 6 bases at J, with 15 bases between. Germline CDR1 is SNHLY and CDR2 is FYNNEI. There are 16 residues in the CDR3. The CDR3 sequence is CASSEARGGSVNTIYF. In DNA form, the CDR3 reads TGTGCCAGCAGTGAAGCGCGGGGGGGCTCGGTAAACACCATATATTTT.

This clone was seen only once. The V call is TRBV6-5, the J call TRBJ2-7; D not certain. The CDR3 sequence is 10 residues long. Per germline, CDR1 MNHEY and CDR2 SVGAGI. V dropped 10 bases and J dropped 6 bases, with 10 bases sitting between them. CDR3 protein: CATGEVEQYF. In DNA form, the CDR3 reads TGTGCCACTGGAGAGGTCGAGCAGTACTTC.

The J gene is TRBJ2-4, the V gene TRBV7-2, with D maybe TRBD2 (5 bases). The CDR3 runs 13 residues. V lost 1 base, J lost 6 bases, and 7 bases lay in between. Per the germline V gene, CDR1 is SGHTA and CDR2 is FQGNSA. In DNA, the CDR3 is TGTGCCAGCAGCTTAGGGACTTCAAACATTCAGTACTTC. Translation: CASSLGTSNIQYF.

This chain joins TRBV11-3 and TRBJ2-5, with TRBD1 matching 8 bases. The germline V gene encodes CDR1 SGHNT and CDR2 YENEEA. This CDR3 is built from 15 residues. The V gene end was trimmed by 3 bases and the J gene end by 5 bases; junction bases not matched to a gene: 8. As DNA, the CDR3 is TGTGCCAGCAGCTTGAGACAGGGGCCGGGTGAGACCCAGTACTTC. Translating gives CASSLRQGPGETQYF.

This chain uses TRBV9 with TRBJ1-4, with TRBD1 identical over 10 bases. The V and J ends lost 3 bases and 8 bases, in that order; junction bases with no gene match: 4. Per the germline V gene, CDR1 is SGDLS and CDR2 is YYNGEE. The CDR3 sequence is 14 residues long. The DNA of the CDR3 is TGTGCCAGCAGCGGACAGGGGGCGAAGGAAAAACTGTTTTTT. This codes for CASSGQGAKEKLFF.

V and J are TRBV27 and TRBJ2-2; 9 bases match TRBD2. This CDR3 comprises 15 residues. Losses at the gene ends were 4 bases for V and 4 bases for J; bases not matched to a gene: 4. Germline CDR1 is MNHEY and CDR2 is SMNVEV (reference sequence). The CDR3 spells CASSSQAGGTGELFF. The DNA for the CDR3 is TGTGCCAGCAGTTCCCAAGCGGGAGGCACCGGGGAGCTGTTTTTT.

The rearrangement links TRBV7-2 to TRBJ2-1; 8 bases are a match to TRBD2. CDR3 length: 13 residues. Germline lookup yields CDR1 SGHTA and CDR2 FQGNSA. With 4 bases clipped from V and 9 bases from J, the junction kept 5 bases outside the gene matches. This CDR3 is CASSSGTSFEQFF. As DNA, the CDR3 is TGTGCCAGCAGCTCAGGGACTAGTTTTGAGCAGTTCTTC.

The V and J genes are TRBV6-6 and TRBJ2-1, with 13 bases fitting TRBD2. The CDR3 consists of 17 residues. After removal of 5 bases from V and 7 bases from J, the junction contained 11 bases not matched to a gene. The germline CDR1 and CDR2 sequences are MNHNY and SVGAGI (reference sequence). CDR3 nucleotide sequence: TGTGCCAGCAGTCAATCCCTACTAGCGGGAGGGCCTAATGAGCAGTTCTTC. This codes for CASSQSLLAGGPNEQFF.

This sequence joins TRBV3-1 (or the pseudogene TRBV3-2) and TRBJ2-1, with 8 bases fitting TRBD2. Germline CDR1 and CDR2: LGHDT and YNNKEL (reference sequence). V trimming: 4 bases; J trimming: 3 bases; junction bases outside the gene matches: 5. CDR3 length: 15 residues. The CDR3 coding sequence is TGTGCCAGCAGCCGACCCGGGACTAGCTACAATGAGCAGTTCTTC. Its protein is CASSRPGTSYNEQFF.

This chain connects TRBV19 to TRBJ2-1; 12 nucleotides match TRBD2. After removal of 4 bases from V and 1 base from J, the junction contained 5 bases not matched to a gene. The CDR3 runs to 17 residues. Per germline, CDR1 LNHDA and CDR2 SQIVND (reference sequence). CDR3 region: CASSRLAGAVSYNEQFF. CDR3 nucleotide sequence: TGTGCCAGTAGTAGACTAGCGGGAGCCGTGTCCTACAATGAGCAGTTCTTC.